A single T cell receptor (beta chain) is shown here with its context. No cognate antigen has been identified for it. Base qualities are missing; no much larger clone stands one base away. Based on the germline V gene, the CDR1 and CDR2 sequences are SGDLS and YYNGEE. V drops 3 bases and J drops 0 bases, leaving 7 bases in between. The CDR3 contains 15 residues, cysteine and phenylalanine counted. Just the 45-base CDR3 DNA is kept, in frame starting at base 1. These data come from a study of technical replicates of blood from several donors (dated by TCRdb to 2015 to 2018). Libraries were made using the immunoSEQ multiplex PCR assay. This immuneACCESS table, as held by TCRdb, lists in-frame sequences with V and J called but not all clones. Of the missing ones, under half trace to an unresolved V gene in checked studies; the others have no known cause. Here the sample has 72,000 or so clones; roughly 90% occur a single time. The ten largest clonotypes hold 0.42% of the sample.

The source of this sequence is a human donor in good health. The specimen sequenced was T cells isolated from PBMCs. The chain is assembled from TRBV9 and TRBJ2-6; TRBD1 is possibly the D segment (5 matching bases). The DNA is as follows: TGTGCCAGCAGCGCCACAGGCTCTGGGGCCAACGTCCTGACTTTC. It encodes CASSATGSGANVLTF. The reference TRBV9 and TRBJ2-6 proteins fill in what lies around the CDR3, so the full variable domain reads DSGVTQTPKHLITATGQRVTLRCSPRSGDLSVYWYQQSLDQGLQFLIQYYNGEERAKGNILERFSAQQFPDLHSELNLSSLELGDSALYFCASSATGSGANVLTFGAGSRLTVL.